The next 11 T cell receptor beta chains were all read from a single sample in a study of T cell repertoires in cytomegalovirus infection. TCRdb recomputed calls from the reads with MiXCR, one row per CDR3 protein. This sample yields some 900,000 distinct CDR3 sequences, of which approximately 30% are seen a single time; around 11% belongs to the top ten. No cognate antigen is known for these TCRs. The material sequenced was cultured CD8+ T cells from PBMCs, taken from culture after CMV antigen stimulation. The source is a human donor in good health (CMV status not recorded). Some clones in this sample may be carry-over from other donors' samples.

This rearrangement joins TRBV9 to TRBJ2-7; weak D call: TRBD1 (6 bases). CDR1 is SGDLS and CDR2 is YYNGEE in the germline V gene. This CDR3 spans 15 amino acids. V was clipped by 0 bases and J by 3 bases, with 13 bases between them. This CDR3 reads CASSVADSSVYEQYF. CDR3 nucleotides: TGTGCCAGCAGCGTAGCGGACAGTTCCGTCTACGAGCAGTACTTC.

This clonotype was seen more than once but under ten times. V is TRBV7-9 and J is TRBJ1-1; D uncertain. Per germline, CDR1 SEHNR and CDR2 FQNEAQ (reference sequence). The germline V and J ends were trimmed by 7 bases and 0 bases, with 9 bases remaining between them. The CDR3 has 13 residues. CDR3 sequence reads: CASTDGVNTEAFF. The CDR3 DNA sequence: TGTGCCAGCACCGATGGGGTGAACACTGAAGCTTTCTTT. Drawing the rest from reference TRBV7-9 and TRBJ1-1, the complete variable domain is DTGVSQNPRHKITKRGQNVTFRCDPISEHNRLYWYRQTLGQGPEFLTYFQNEAQLEKSRLLSDRFSAERPKGSFSTLEIQRTEQGDSAMYLCASTDGVNTEAFFGQGTRLTVV.

About this clonotype itself: A junction end diverges from the germline sequence, so it may reflect a read error. The gene calls are TRBV6-1 and TRBJ1-5; no clear D. CDR1 and CDR2 from the germline V gene are MNHNS and SASEGT. The length of the CDR3 is 14 residues. This chain's CDR3 is CASSEGLDDQPRHF. CDR3 coding DNA: TGTGCCAGCAGTGAAGGGCTTGACGACCAGCCCCGGCATTTT.

The rearrangement uses TRBV15 and TRBJ1-5, with 7 bases matching TRBD1. The CDR3 is 14 amino acids. Losses at the gene ends were 3 bases for V and 11 bases for J; bases not matched to a gene: 10. Germline CDR1 and CDR2: LNHNV and YYDKDF (reference sequence). The CDR3 sequence: CATSSGTVQGAQHF. The CDR3, as DNA: TGTGCCACCAGCAGTGGGACAGTCCAGGGGGCCCAGCATTTT.

On this clonotype itself: A much larger clone sits a single nucleotide away, making a read error possible. This sequence joins TRBV7-6 and TRBJ2-1; unclear D gene. The CDR3 length is 14 residues. Deletions cut 1 base from V and 6 bases from J, with 10 bases between. Germline V gene data show CDR1 as SGHVS and CDR2 as FNYEAQ. Here the CDR3 reads CASSLGGYVNEQFF. The CDR3 nucleotides are TGTGCCAGCAGCTTAGGGGGATATGTCAATGAGCAGTTCTTC.

The rearrangement links TRBV7-8 to TRBJ2-3; weak D call: TRBD1 (7 bases). The V gene lost 8 bases and the J gene lost 3 bases, with 15 bases spanning the gap. Germline loops: CDR1 SGHVS, CDR2 FQNEAQ. The CDR3 extends over 14 amino acids. CDR3 nucleotides: TGTGCCAGCTCCTTTCCAGGGGGGACAGATACGCAGTATTTT. It codes for CASSFPGGTDTQYF. Combining the CDR3 with reference TRBV7-8 and TRBJ2-3 gives the whole variable domain GAGVSQSPRYKVAKRGQDVALRCDPISGHVSLFWYQQALGQGPEFLTYFQNEAQLDKSGLPSDRFFAERPEGSVSTLKIQRTQQEDSAVYLCASSFPGGTDTQYFGPGTRLTVL.

The chain uses TRBV24-1 and TRBJ2-5; 16 positions match TRBD2. V shed 9 bases, J shed 5 bases, and the junction held 2 bases outside the gene matches. This CDR3 spans 14 amino acids. Germline CDR1 reads KGHDR; CDR2 reads SFDVKD. CDR3 nucleotides: TGTGCCACCGGGACTAGCGGGGGGGTTGAGACCCAGTACTTC. Encoded protein: CATGTSGGVETQYF.

The chain employs TRBV7-8 and TRBJ2-1, with D tentatively TRBD1 or TRBD2 (5 bases each). Trimming took off 5 bases at V and 7 bases at J, with 18 bases between the two ends. Germline V lookup: CDR1 SGHVS, CDR2 FQNEAQ. CDR3 length: 15 amino acids. Written as DNA, the CDR3 is TGTGCCAGCAGCGGGGCCCGGGGCAGGTTAAATGAGCAGTTCTTC. Translating gives CASSGARGRLNEQFF.

This clonotype was seen at least ten times. The V and J genes are TRBV7-8 and TRBJ2-5, with a tentative D call TRBD2 (6 bases). V was trimmed by 7 bases and J by 1 base, leaving 22 bases between them. The length of the CDR3 is 17 residues. Germline CDR1 SGHVS, CDR2 FQNEAQ. The CDR3 region is CASNLAIETISQETQYF. DNA of the CDR3: TGTGCCAGCAACCTAGCGATTGAGACGATAAGCCAAGAGACCCAGTACTTC.

This rearrangement joins TRBV5-4 to TRBJ2-5, with D possibly called TRBD1 or TRBD2 (5 bases each). The CDR3 spans 16 residues. Trimming stripped 1 base from V and 5 bases from J, with 18 bases between. Germline V lookup: CDR1 SGHNT, CDR2 YYREEE (reference sequence). The CDR3 here is CASSLWGALWGETQYF. DNA for the CDR3: TGTGCCAGCAGCTTGTGGGGAGCACTTTGGGGGGAGACCCAGTACTTC.

This clonotype was observed once. The chain employs TRBV4-1 and TRBJ1-1, with D unclear. The V end was cut by 0 bases, the J end by 3 bases, with 11 bases between. Germline-derived CDR1 and CDR2 are MGHRA and YSYEKL. The CDR3 sequence is 15 residues long. The chain's CDR3 is CASSQDWYSDTEAFF. CDR3 DNA sequence: TGCGCCAGCAGCCAAGATTGGTATTCGGACACTGAAGCTTTCTTT.